One sample yielded the 27 T cell receptor beta chains listed below, sequenced in a study of early T cells in non-severe SARS-CoV-2 infection. TCRdb analysed the 5' RACE reads with MiXCR anew, one entry per CDR3 protein. Here the sample spans 95,000 to 120,000 distinct CDR3 sequences, about 12% being singletons. The sequenced sample consisted of whole blood. The receptors come from an adult who was a healthcare worker with PCR-confirmed SARS-CoV-2 infection or an uninfected control (not recorded which).

The chain recombines TRBV7-2 with TRBJ1-1, with TRBD1 as a possible D gene (6 bases). The ends were cut back, 5 bases at V and 5 bases at J, with 24 bases in the middle. This CDR3 comprises 17 residues. The germline gives CDR1 SGHTA, CDR2 FQGNSA. CDR3 in amino acids: CASSPPRGLQGGTEAFF. CDR3 DNA: TGTGCCAGCAGCCCTCCCAGGGGATTGCAGGGTGGGACTGAAGCTTTCTTT.

On this clonotype: Sequence at one end of the junction differs from germline and may be a read error. The genes are TRBV5-1 and TRBJ2-2, with D tentatively TRBD1 (6 bases). The CDR3 runs 16 residues. CDR1 is SGHRS and CDR2 is YFSETQ in the germline V gene. The CDR3 sequence is CASSPPGQRNNGELFF. The CDR3 region has the DNA TGCGCCAGCAGCCCCCCGGGACAAAGGAACAACGGGGAGCTGTTTTTT.

This chain joins TRBV12-3 or TRBV12-4 and TRBJ2-5, with TRBD2 matching over 13 bases. The junction had 11 bases not matched to a gene; V was cut back by 5 bases and J by 2 bases. The CDR3 length is 18 residues. DNA of the CDR3: TGTGCCAGCAGTCTTCGGACTAGCGGGGGCCGCCTTCAAGAGACCCAGTACTTC. Its protein product is CASSLRTSGGRLQETQYF.

This clonotype showed up just a few times. The gene calls are TRBV28 and TRBJ2-1; TRBD2 matches 14 bases. The CDR3 extends over 17 amino acids. With V trimmed by 3 bases and J by 9 bases, 10 bases remained unmatched. The germline CDR1 and CDR2 sequences are MDHEN and SYDVKM. As DNA, the CDR3 is TGTGCCAGCAGTTTGTTGCCGGGACTAGCGGGAGCTCGTGAGCAGTTCTTC. This gives the protein CASSLLPGLAGAREQFF. Looking up the rest from reference TRBV28 and TRBJ2-1 gives the full variable domain: DVKVTQSSRYLVKRTGEKVFLECVQDMDHENMFWYRQDPGLGLRLIYFSYDVKMKEKGDIPEGYSVSREKKERFSLILESASTNQTSMYLCASSLLPGLAGAREQFFGPGTRLTVL.

This clonotype has a count of ten or more. The genes are TRBV3-1 and TRBJ1-3; D call uncertain. Germline CDR1 reads LGHDT; CDR2 reads YNNKEL (reference sequence). The CDR3 has 14 residues. Trimming removed 4 bases from V and 2 bases from J, with 9 bases in between. The CDR3 nucleotides are TGTGCCAGCAGCCCGGGAGCGCCTGGAAACACCATATATTTT. Residues: CASSPGAPGNTIYF. Full variable domain (outside the CDR3, taken from reference TRBV3-1 and TRBJ1-3): DTAVSQTPKYLVTQMGNDKSIKCEQNLGHDTMYWYKQDSKKFLKIMFSYNNKELIINETVPNRFSPKSPDKAHLNLHINSLELGDSAVYFCASSPGAPGNTIYFGEGSWLTVV.

V usage is TRBV27 and J usage is TRBJ2-2; D gene uncertain. The germline V gene encodes CDR1 MNHEY and CDR2 SMNVEV (reference sequence). CDR3 length: 13 amino acids. Deletions cut 6 bases from V and 0 bases from J, with 5 bases between. CDR3 bases: TGTGCCAGCAGACGGTCGAACACCGGGGAGCTGTTTTTT. This codes for CASRRSNTGELFF.

This clonotype was found many times. This chain connects TRBV7-6 to TRBJ2-3, with D uncertain. Per the germline V gene, CDR1 is SGHVS and CDR2 is FNYEAQ. V gave up 2 bases and J gave up 4 bases, with 7 bases separating them. The CDR3 is 13 amino acids. The CDR3 loop is CASSLLVSDTQYF. The CDR3 DNA reads as TGTGCCAGCAGCTTACTGGTTTCAGATACGCAGTATTTT. Combining the CDR3 with reference TRBV7-6 and TRBJ2-3 gives the whole variable domain GAGVSQSPRYKVTKRGQDVALRCDPISGHVSLYWYRQALGQGPEFLTYFNYEAQQDKSGLPNDRFSAERPEGSISTLTIQRTEQRDSAMYRCASSLLVSDTQYFGPGTRLTVL.

This clonotype was picked up many times. This rearrangement joins TRBV27 to TRBJ2-3; D is possibly TRBD1 (5 bases). The CDR3 is 17 amino acids. V lost 2 bases and J lost 3, with 18 bases in between. Germline V gene data show CDR1 as MNHEY and CDR2 as SMNVEV (reference sequence). CDR3 region: CASSLGDSRLGTDTQYF. DNA for the CDR3: TGTGCCAGCAGTTTAGGCGACAGCCGACTTGGGACAGATACGCAGTATTTT.

This clonotype was observed at least ten times. The chain employs TRBV7-2 and TRBJ2-3, with TRBD1 matching 12 bases. The CDR3 loop spans 17 amino acids. The ends lost 5 bases at V and 4 bases at J; junction bases unmatched: 10. Germline V lookup: CDR1 SGHTA, CDR2 FQGNSA. The CDR3 sequence is CASSAQAGTGGADTQYF. CDR3 DNA: TGTGCCAGCAGCGCCCAAGCCGGGACAGGGGGCGCAGATACGCAGTATTTT.

At least ten counts were recorded for this clonotype. The rearrangement joins TRBV28 to TRBJ2-7, with 10 bases that match TRBD2. The CDR3 extends over 17 amino acids. Germline-derived CDR1 and CDR2 are MDHEN and SYDVKM. V lost 7 bases and J lost 2; bases outside the gene matches: 14. CDR3 bases: TGTGCCAGCATCCCTCCCCTTGGGACTAGCGTTACCTACGAGCAGTACTTC. Translated: CASIPPLGTSVTYEQYF.

This clonotype was recorded at least ten times. The chain joins TRBV2 to TRBJ2-1, with D possibly matching TRBD2 (6 bases). Germline values: CDR1 SNHLY, CDR2 FYNNEI. This CDR3 has 15 amino acids. V lost 6 bases, J lost 4 bases, and 16 bases lay in between. The CDR3 is CASSASRGSYNEQFF. The CDR3 DNA reads as TGTGCCAGCAGCGCCTCGCGGGGTTCTTACAATGAGCAGTTCTTC.

The V and J genes are TRBV6-1 and TRBJ2-1; D unclear. V lost 5 bases, J lost 9 bases, and 20 bases lay in between. Looked up from germline, CDR1 is MNHNS and CDR2 is SASEGT. The CDR3 consists of 15 residues. The CDR3 nucleotides read TGTGCCAGCAGTCCTCCGAGACTTAGCATCGCTGAGCAGTTCTTC. This gives the protein CASSPPRLSIAEQFF.

This clonotype was seen at least ten times. This chain joins TRBV11-3 and TRBJ2-5, with D perhaps assigned TRBD1 or TRBD2 (5 bases each). CDR1 and CDR2 (germline): SGHNT, YENEEA. With 5 bases removed from V and 4 bases from J, the gap between germline ends came to 17 bases. The CDR3 extends over 15 amino acids. This CDR3 is CASSPGTAETETQYF. The CDR3 DNA sequence: TGTGCCAGCAGCCCAGGGACCGCGGAGACAGAGACCCAGTACTTC.

The sample holds many counts of this clonotype. The chain couples TRBV7-8 to TRBJ1-4, with D unresolved. The V and J ends lost 4 bases and 0 bases respectively, with 9 bases between them. The germline V gene has CDR1 SGHVS and CDR2 FQNEAQ. The CDR3 is 15 residues long. As DNA, the CDR3 is TGTGCCAGCAGCTCTGACGGTGCAACTAATGAAAAACTGTTTTTT. Translating it yields CASSSDGATNEKLFF.

This clonotype has only a few counts. The chain uses TRBV28 and TRBJ1-3; the match to TRBD1 covers 8 bases. CDR1 is MDHEN and CDR2 is SYDVKM in the germline V gene. After removal of 3 bases from V and 0 bases from J, the junction contained 4 bases not matched to a gene. CDR3 length: 16 residues. For the CDR3, the DNA is TGTGCCAGCAGTTTGGAGGGACAGGTCTCTGGAAACACCATATATTTT. Protein sequence: CASSLEGQVSGNTIYF.

This clonotype showed up many times. This chain links TRBV6-2 or TRBV6-3 with TRBJ2-1; D might be TRBD2 (5 bases). V was trimmed by 2 bases and J by 9 bases, leaving 11 bases between them. This CDR3 spans 13 amino acids. Germline V gene lookup returns CDR1 MNHEY and CDR2 SVGEGT. The CDR3 nucleotides are TGTGCCAGCAGTTACATGCTAGCTAGTGAGCAGTTCTTC. Its translation: CASSYMLASEQFF.

This clonotype was seen more than once but under ten times. This chain joins TRBV19 and TRBJ2-1, with 14 bases aligning to TRBD2. V dropped 7 bases and J dropped 3; count of bases not matched to a gene: 5. From germline, CDR1 is LNHDA and CDR2 SQIVND (reference sequence). The CDR3 runs 16 residues. CDR3 in amino acids: CASTGLAGGFYNEQFF. The CDR3 DNA reads as TGTGCCAGTACCGGACTAGCGGGAGGCTTCTACAATGAGCAGTTCTTC.

In this sample, this clonotype turned up many times. The gene calls are TRBV19 and TRBJ1-5; a weak D match, TRBD1 (5 bases). V lost 5 bases, J lost 6 bases, and 11 bases lay in between. The CDR3 runs to 13 residues. Germline CDR1 reads LNHDA; CDR2 reads SQIVND (reference sequence). CDR3 protein: CASSRDLFQPQHF. DNA for the CDR3: TGTGCCAGTAGTCGGGACTTGTTTCAGCCCCAGCATTTT.

The V and J genes are TRBV12-3 or TRBV12-4 and TRBJ1-5, with 7 positions matching TRBD1. This CDR3 spans 12 amino acids. With 7 bases clipped from V and 7 bases from J, the junction kept 4 bases outside the gene matches. CDR3 DNA sequence: TGTGCCAGCACCTGGGACAGACAGCCCCAGCATTTT. Translating gives CASTWDRQPQHF.

The V gene is TRBV28, the J gene TRBJ1-1; no definite D call. The germline V and J ends were trimmed by 1 base and 7 bases, with 13 bases remaining between them. Germline V gene sequence: CDR1 MDHEN, CDR2 SYDVKM. There are 14 residues in the CDR3. The CDR3 nucleotides read TGTGCCAGCAGTTTATTGGGCATCGGCTATGAAGCTTTCTTT. Encoded protein: CASSLLGIGYEAFF.

The chain links TRBV12-3 or TRBV12-4 to TRBJ1-2; D gene uncertain. V shed 4 bases and J shed 2 bases, with 8 bases lying between them. CDR3 length equals 13 residues. The CDR3 DNA reads TGTGCCAGCAGTTACCGAAGCAACTATGGCTACACCTTC. Protein sequence: CASSYRSNYGYTF.

This chain uses TRBV28 with TRBJ2-2; D perhaps matches TRBD2 (6 bases). This CDR3 comprises 11 residues. Germline assignment: CDR1 MDHEN and CDR2 SYDVKM. V lost 10 bases to trimming and J lost 5 bases, with 8 bases between them. CDR3 sequence reads: CATRGTGELFF. CDR3 nucleotide sequence: TGTGCCACTCGGGGGACCGGGGAGCTGTTTTTT.

This clonotype has a count of ten or more. V usage is TRBV19 and J usage is TRBJ2-7; maybe TRBD2 (6 bases). The CDR3 extends over 18 amino acids. The V gene lost 5 bases and the J gene lost 4 bases, with 27 bases spanning the gap. Germline assignment: CDR1 LNHDA and CDR2 SQIVND (reference sequence). The CDR3 region is CASSLTLLATSLRYEQYF. DNA of the CDR3: TGTGCCAGTAGTCTTACCCTCCTAGCGACATCCCTACGGTACGAGCAGTACTTC. The whole variable domain, filled in from reference TRBV19 and TRBJ2-7, reads DGGITQSPKYLFRKEGQNVTLSCEQNLNHDAMYWYRQDPGQGLRLIYYSQIVNDFQKGDIAEGYSVSREKKESFPLTVTSAQKNPTAFYLCASSLTLLATSLRYEQYFGPGTRLTVT.

This clonotype was counted ten times or more. The chain combines TRBV6-1 with TRBJ2-1, with a possible D match to TRBD2 (5 bases). V was trimmed by 2 bases and J by 3 bases, leaving 14 bases between them. The CDR3 runs 16 residues. The V gene's germline CDR1 is MNHNS and CDR2 SASEGT. CDR3 in amino acids: CASSESGSSYYNEQFF. The CDR3 nucleotides read TGTGCCAGCAGTGAATCGGGGAGCTCCTACTACAATGAGCAGTTCTTC.

The chain uses TRBV29-1 and TRBJ2-5; unclear D gene. Germline assignment: CDR1 SQVTM and CDR2 ANQGSEA. CDR3 length: 13 residues. Trimming cost V 3 bases and J 5 bases, with 13 bases left between them. In nucleotides, the CDR3 is TGCAGCGTTGAGAAGATCGTAGGGGAGACCCAGTACTTC. This sequence encodes CSVEKIVGETQYF.

This clonotype has a count of ten or more. This chain links TRBV12-2 with TRBJ2-7; the table calls TRBD1, which could not be checked here. TRBV12-2 is shown as a pseudogene. The CDR3 is 16 amino acids. The CDR3 DNA follows: TGTGCAAGTCGCTCCCGGGACAGGGGAACCTGGTACGAGCAGTACTTC. Translated: CASRSRDRGTWYEQYF.

The CDR3 here is CASTIGQSTLSEQYF. DNA of the CDR3: TGCGCCAGCACAATCGGACAGTCCACTTTAAGCGAGCAGTACTTC. This chain connects TRBV5-1 to TRBJ2-7; a possible D gene is TRBD1 (6 bases). This CDR3 comprises 15 residues. The ends were cut back, 6 bases at V and 6 bases at J, with 22 bases in the middle. Germline V lookup: CDR1 SGHRS, CDR2 YFSETQ.